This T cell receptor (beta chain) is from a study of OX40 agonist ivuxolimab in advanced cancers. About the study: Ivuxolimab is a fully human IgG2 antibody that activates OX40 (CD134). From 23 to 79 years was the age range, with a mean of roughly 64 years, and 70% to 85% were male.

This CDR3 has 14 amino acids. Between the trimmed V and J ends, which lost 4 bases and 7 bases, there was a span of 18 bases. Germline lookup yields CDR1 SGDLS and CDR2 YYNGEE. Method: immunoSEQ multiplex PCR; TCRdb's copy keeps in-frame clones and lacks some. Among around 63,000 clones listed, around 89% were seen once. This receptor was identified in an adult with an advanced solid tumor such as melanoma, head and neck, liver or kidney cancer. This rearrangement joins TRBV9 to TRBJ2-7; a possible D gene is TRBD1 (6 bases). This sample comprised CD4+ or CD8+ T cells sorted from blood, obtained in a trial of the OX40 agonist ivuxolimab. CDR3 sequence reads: CASSPGDTPGEQYF. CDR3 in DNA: TGTGCCAGCAGCCCCGGGGACACCCCGGGGGAGCAGTACTTC.